The 6 T cell receptor beta chains in this list originate from one sample, sequenced in a study of identical twins (TCRdb year 2016). Libraries were prepared through 5' RACE. The instrument was an Illumina HiSeq 2000. TCRdb reworked the public reads: Q25 trimming with fastp, MiXCR clone assembly, productive beta chains retained. Each CDR3 protein gets just one entry, which takes the most common genes and DNA from the rows behind it. This sample comprises approximately 1.8 million distinct CDR3 sequences, around a third of them detected only once. Clones ranked in the top ten supply approximately 0.29% of the sample. Sequencing input: cord blood. Receptors originate from a newborn girl in good health.

This chain joins TRBV20-1 and TRBJ2-1; maybe TRBD2 (5 bases). The CDR3 contains 13 residues. Trimming pared 3 bases from V and 9 bases from J, leaving 15 bases between. CDR1 is DFQATT and CDR2 is SNEGSKA in the germline V gene (reference sequence). The CDR3 bases are TGCAGTGCTAGGAGGGCCTACTCGGGTGAGCAGTTCTTC. This translates into CSARRAYSGEQFF.

CDR3 amino acids: CSARLGGGYTF. The DNA of the CDR3 is TGCAGTGCTAGACTTGGGGGTGGCTACACCTTC. The chain employs TRBV20-1 and TRBJ1-2; tentative D call: TRBD1 (5 bases). V lost 2 bases to trimming and J lost 7 bases, with 8 bases between them. Germline loops: CDR1 DFQATT, CDR2 SNEGSKA (reference sequence). The CDR3 is made up of 11 amino acids.

About this clonotype itself: This could be a read error, since a much larger clone is one nucleotide away. The chain uses TRBV11-2 and TRBJ2-7; D is undetermined. The J call may be wrong; the DNA end is better matched by TRBJ2-5. The CDR3 has 12 residues. The germline V gene encodes CDR1 SGHAT and CDR2 FQNNGV. The CDR3 DNA reads as TGTGCCGGCAGCTTCTCGGAAGAGACCCAGTACTTC. Translation gives CAGSFSEETQYF.

This chain joins TRBV5-1 and TRBJ2-2, with a tentative D call TRBD2 (7 bases). This CDR3 has 15 residues. The ends were cut back, 7 bases at V and 2 bases at J, with 15 bases in the middle. The V gene's germline CDR1 is SGHRS and CDR2 YFSETQ. The CDR3 region is CASQLPGGNTGELFF. The CDR3, as DNA: TGCGCCAGCCAATTGCCGGGGGGCAACACCGGGGAGCTGTTTTTT. The variable domain in full, with the rest retrieved from reference TRBV5-1 and TRBJ2-2, is KAGVTQTPRYLIKTRGQQVTLSCSPISGHRSVSWYQQTPGQGLQFLFEYFSETQRNKGNFPGRFSGRQFSNSRSEMNVSTLELGDSALYLCASQLPGGNTGELFFGEGSRLTVL.

This clonotype showed up many times. In nucleotides, the CDR3 is TGTGCCAGCAGCGTAGGACTAGCCCAAGAGACCCAGTACTTC. Its translation is CASSVGLAQETQYF. The chain is built from TRBV9 and TRBJ2-5; the match to TRBD2 covers 7 bases. After removal of 0 bases from V and 1 base from J, the junction contained 0 bases not matched to a gene. CDR3 length: 14 amino acids. The germline CDR1 and CDR2 sequences are SGDLS and YYNGEE. The whole variable domain, filled in from reference TRBV9 and TRBJ2-5, reads DSGVTQTPKHLITATGQRVTLRCSPRSGDLSVYWYQQSLDQGLQFLIQYYNGEERAKGNILERFSAQQFPDLHSELNLSSLELGDSALYFCASSVGLAQETQYFGPGTRLLVL.

This clonotype occurred many times. The chain uses TRBV9 and TRBJ2-3, with D perhaps assigned TRBD1 or TRBD2 (5 bases each). The CDR3 is made up of 13 amino acids. Deletions cut 0 bases from V and 13 bases from J, with 15 bases between. CDR1 SGDLS and CDR2 YYNGEE come from the germline V gene. The CDR3 bases are TGTGCCAGCAGCGTAGCTATCGAGGGGTCCGAGTATTTT. Protein: CASSVAIEGSEYF.